One and the same sample provided the 20 T cell receptor beta chains below, sequenced in a study of CD8 T cells in ankylosing spondylitis. Their target antigens are unknown. TCRdb analysed the 5' RACE reads with MiXCR anew, one entry per CDR3 protein. The sample lists a few hundred thousand distinct CDR3 sequences; about 20% were seen once. Study results and caveats: What appeared characteristic of ankylosing spondylitis blood was a TCR beta motif of about eight highly homologous variants.

The sequencing input was blood, either unsorted or a sorted T cell fraction (not recorded which). The receptors derive from a male donor with ankylosing spondylitis.

This rearrangement joins TRBV20-1 to TRBJ1-2; the D gene is possibly TRBD1 (5 bases). Between the trimmed V and J ends, which lost 6 bases and 7 bases, there was a span of 12 bases. Germline CDR1 and CDR2: DFQATT and SNEGSKA (reference sequence). The CDR3 covers 11 residues. CDR3 amino acids: CSAGGVGGYTF. The CDR3 DNA sequence: TGCAGTGCCGGGGGGGTAGGTGGCTACACCTTC.

This clonotype has only a few counts. The rearrangement uses TRBV6-1 and TRBJ1-1; 7 nucleotides agree with TRBD1. The CDR3 covers 16 residues. From germline, CDR1 is MNHNS and CDR2 SASEGT. The V segment lost 5 bases and the J segment 1 base; nucleotides outside the gene matches: 10. The chain's CDR3 is CASSPPGGPGNTEAFF. DNA of the CDR3: TGTGCCAGCAGTCCCCCAGGGGGGCCGGGGAACACTGAAGCTTTCTTT.

The chain links TRBV19 to TRBJ2-3, with no clear D. From germline, CDR1 is LNHDA and CDR2 SQIVND (reference sequence). The length of the CDR3 is 14 residues. V was trimmed by 7 bases and J by 2 bases, leaving 13 bases between them. The CDR3 DNA is TGTGCCAGTAAACCCACACCCATCACAGATACGCAGTATTTT. This codes for CASKPTPITDTQYF.

The V and J genes are TRBV7-2 and TRBJ1-3; D not certain. Germline V CDR1 and CDR2: SGHTA, FQGNSA. The CDR3 has 15 residues. Trimming took off 3 bases at V and 0 bases at J, with 9 bases between the two ends. The CDR3 sequence: CASSFVEGSGNTIYF. CDR3 DNA: TGTGCCAGCAGCTTCGTTGAAGGCTCTGGAAACACCATATATTTT.

The chain combines TRBV29-1 with TRBJ1-4, with unresolved D. The length of the CDR3 is 12 residues. The V end lost 4 bases, the J end lost 0 bases, and 3 bases lay between the germline ends. In germline, CDR1 is SQVTM, CDR2 ANQGSEA. Written as DNA, the CDR3 is TGCAGCGTTGCTTCAACTAATGAAAAACTGTTTTTT. Its translation: CSVASTNEKLFF.

The rearrangement joins TRBV11-2 to TRBJ2-4; the match to TRBD2 covers 10 bases. Germline values: CDR1 SGHAT, CDR2 FQNNGV. The CDR3 loop spans 15 amino acids. The junction had 5 bases not matched to a gene; V was cut back by 4 bases and J by 5 bases. CDR3 in DNA: TGTGCCAGCAGCTCACTAGCGGGATGGCAAAACATTCAGTACTTC. Translating gives CASSSLAGWQNIQYF.

The rearrangement joins TRBV27 to TRBJ1-4; tentative D call: TRBD1 (5 bases). The germline V gene has CDR1 MNHEY and CDR2 SMNVEV (reference sequence). CDR3 size: 13 residues. The V end lost 4 bases, the J end lost 8 bases, and 11 bases lay between the germline ends. CDR3 amino acids: CASSYSGFEKLFF. The DNA for the CDR3 is TGTGCCAGCAGTTACTCAGGGTTCGAAAAACTGTTTTTT. The variable domain in full, with the rest retrieved from reference TRBV27 and TRBJ1-4, is EAQVTQNPRYLITVTGKKLTVTCSQNMNHEYMSWYRQDPGLGLRQIYYSMNVEVTDKGDVPEGYKVSRKEKRNFPLILESPSPNQTSLYFCASSYSGFEKLFFGSGTQLSVL.

This clonotype has a handful of counts. CDR3 amino acids: CASSPLAGGGRFNQPQHF. For the CDR3, the DNA is TGTGCCAGCAGTCCCCTGGCTGGGGGGGGCCGATTCAATCAGCCCCAGCATTTT. The V gene is TRBV12-3 or TRBV12-4, the J gene TRBJ1-5, with TRBD1 as a possible D gene (6 bases). This CDR3 has 18 amino acids. V shed 5 bases and J shed 3 bases, with 23 bases lying between them.

This clonotype was picked up a small number of times. The chain recombines TRBV5-1 with TRBJ2-4; D uncertain. Germline-derived CDR1 and CDR2 are SGHRS and YFSETQ. The CDR3 loop spans 14 amino acids. Trimming cost V 0 bases and J 0 bases, with 4 bases left between them. CDR3 bases: TGCGCCAGCAGCTTGGACAGAGCCAAAAACATTCAGTACTTC. It yields the protein CASSLDRAKNIQYF.

The chain combines TRBV19 with TRBJ2-1; D not resolved. Germline CDR1 LNHDA, CDR2 SQIVND (reference sequence). V was clipped by 0 bases and J by 7 bases, with 13 bases between them. The CDR3 has 15 amino acids. The CDR3 here is CASSIDLSRSNEQFF. The CDR3 bases are TGTGCCAGTAGTATAGATCTTTCCAGATCGAATGAGCAGTTCTTC.

This clonotype has just a few counts. The chain employs TRBV6-1 and TRBJ1-5; D unresolved. The CDR3 extends over 15 amino acids. CDR1 and CDR2 (germline): MNHNS, SASEGT. The V end was cut by 4 bases, the J end by 0 bases, with 10 bases between. CDR3 sequence: CASSVSGYSNQPQHF. CDR3 sequence (DNA): TGTGCCAGCAGTGTAAGCGGTTATAGCAATCAGCCCCAGCATTTT.

This chain connects TRBV4-1 to TRBJ2-6, with D tentatively TRBD1 (5 bases). Deletions cut 1 base from V and 0 bases from J, with 10 bases between. CDR3 size: 17 residues. Germline CDR1 is MGHRA and CDR2 is YSYEKL. As DNA, the CDR3 is TGCGCCAGCAGCCAAGCACAGGAGAGCTCTGGGGCCAACGTCCTGACTTTC. The encoded protein is CASSQAQESSGANVLTF.

This clonotype has more than one count but fewer than ten. This chain links TRBV14 with TRBJ1-6; possibly TRBD1 for D (6 bases). The CDR3 consists of 14 residues. Between the trimmed V and J ends, which lost 7 bases and 9 bases, there was a span of 16 bases. Per germline, CDR1 SGHDN and CDR2 FVKESK. In nucleotides, the CDR3 is TGTGCCAGCAACCCAAGGGGACAATCTTCACCCCTCCACTTT. This encodes CASNPRGQSSPLHF.

The chain has TRBV11-2 and TRBJ2-7, with 8 bases matching TRBD1. Germline values: CDR1 SGHAT, CDR2 FQNNGV. V was pared by 1 base and J by 6 bases, with 8 bases of the junction left unmatched. CDR3 length equals 15 residues. For the CDR3, the DNA is TGTGCCAGCAGCTTAGTTCAGGGGGCCACAGGCGAGCAGTACTTC. Protein sequence: CASSLVQGATGEQYF.

In its sample, this clonotype was seen a few times. V is TRBV20-1 and J is TRBJ2-7; 13 positions agree with TRBD2. Per germline, CDR1 DFQATT and CDR2 SNEGSKA (reference sequence). CDR3 length equals 14 residues. V dropped 5 bases and J dropped 6; count of bases not matched to a gene: 7. The CDR3 loop reads CSARPGLAGVEQYF. CDR3 nucleotide sequence: TGCAGTGCTCGTCCCGGACTAGCGGGAGTCGAGCAGTACTTC.

The chain uses TRBV4-2 and TRBJ2-3, with a weak D call TRBD2 (6 bases). V shed 0 bases and J shed 4 bases, with 17 bases lying between them. The CDR3 sequence is 17 residues long. Per germline, CDR1 LGHNA and CDR2 YNFKEQ. The CDR3 nucleotides are TGTGCCAGCAGCCAAGATTGGGCAGGGAGGTCGGCAGATACGCAGTATTTT. This gives the protein CASSQDWAGRSADTQYF.

This chain links TRBV5-1 with TRBJ2-2; tentatively, D is TRBD2 (6 bases). Germline V gives CDR1 SGHRS, CDR2 YFSETQ. With 2 bases removed from V and 0 bases from J, the gap between germline ends came to 11 bases. The length of the CDR3 is 16 residues. The CDR3 coding sequence is TGCGCCAGCAGCTTAGGAGGGGCGACGAACACCGGGGAGCTGTTTTTT. As protein: CASSLGGATNTGELFF. The full variable domain, its missing parts supplied by reference TRBV5-1 and TRBJ2-2, is KAGVTQTPRYLIKTRGQQVTLSCSPISGHRSVSWYQQTPGQGLQFLFEYFSETQRNKGNFPGRFSGRQFSNSRSEMNVSTLELGDSALYLCASSLGGATNTGELFFGEGSRLTVL.

The J gene is TRBJ1-6, the V gene TRBV5-4; TRBD1 matches at 9 bases. Germline V lookup: CDR1 SGHNT, CDR2 YYREEE (reference sequence). The V gene end was trimmed by 3 bases and the J gene end by 7 bases; junction bases not matched to a gene: 2. The CDR3 length is 14 residues. This CDR3 reads CASSSGTGNSPLHF. As DNA, the CDR3 is TGTGCCAGCAGCTCCGGGACAGGGAATTCACCCCTCCACTTT.

This clonotype was counted a few times. The chain combines TRBV15 with TRBJ2-2; D perhaps matches TRBD2 (5 bases). The CDR3 contains 13 residues. V was cut by 3 bases and J by 5 bases, with 7 bases left in between. CDR1 and CDR2 (germline): LNHNV, YYDKDF (reference sequence). CDR3 nucleotide sequence: TGTGCCACCAGCAGGGACTGGACCGGGGAGCTGTTTTTT. It codes for CATSRDWTGELFF.

The chain is built from TRBV24-1 and TRBJ2-5; 9 nucleotides match TRBD1. This CDR3 contains 15 residues. After removal of 3 bases from V and 5 bases from J, the junction contained 6 bases not matched to a gene. The V gene's germline CDR1 is KGHDR and CDR2 SFDVKD. CDR3 amino acids: CATSDPGDRVETQYF. The CDR3 DNA reads as TGTGCCACCAGTGATCCCGGGGACAGGGTGGAGACCCAGTACTTC.